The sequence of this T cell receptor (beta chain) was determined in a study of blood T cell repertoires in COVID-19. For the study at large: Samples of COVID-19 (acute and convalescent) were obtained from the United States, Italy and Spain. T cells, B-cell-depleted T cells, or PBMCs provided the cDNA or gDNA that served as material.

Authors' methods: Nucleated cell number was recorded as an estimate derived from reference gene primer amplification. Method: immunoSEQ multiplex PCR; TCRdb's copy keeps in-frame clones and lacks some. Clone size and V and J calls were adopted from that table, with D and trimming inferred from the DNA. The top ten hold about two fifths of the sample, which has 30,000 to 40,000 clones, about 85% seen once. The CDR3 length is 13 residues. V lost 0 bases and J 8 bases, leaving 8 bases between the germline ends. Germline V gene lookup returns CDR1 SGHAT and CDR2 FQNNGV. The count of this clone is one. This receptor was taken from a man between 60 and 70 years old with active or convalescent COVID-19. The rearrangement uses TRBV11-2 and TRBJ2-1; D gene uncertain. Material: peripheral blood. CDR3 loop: CASSLDRGDEQFF. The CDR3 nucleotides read TGTGCCAGCAGCTTAGATCGCGGAGATGAGCAGTTCTTC. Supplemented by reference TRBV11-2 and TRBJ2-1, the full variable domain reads EAGVAQSPRYKIIEKRQSVAFWCNPISGHATLYWYQQILGQGPKLLIQFQNNGVVDDSQLPKDRFSAERLKGVDSTLKIQPAKLEDSAVYLCASSLDRGDEQFFGPGTRLTVL.